These 16 T cell receptor beta chains came from one sample sequenced in a study of tumor-infiltrating lymphocytes in primary liver carcinoma. RNA was extracted from whole blood without cell sorting, alongside germline DNA. Total RNA (roughly 550 ng) served as template for TCR beta cDNA synthesis primed by a constant-region primer. Libraries of TCR beta came from three nested multiplex PCR rounds with slightly modified ARM-PCR. Amplification in the first two PCR rounds was performed using TRBV1-TRBV30 forward primers and a C-beta reverse primer for approximately 10 cycles each. TCRdb analysed the multiplex PCR reads with MiXCR anew, one entry per CDR3 protein. Here the sample spans about 330,000 distinct CDR3 sequences, almost 65% being singletons. Sequencing used peripheral blood. All receptors derive from a man in his forties or fifties with primary liver carcinoma and hepatitis B virus infection.

Concerning this clonotype: The junction shows a germline mismatch at one end, possibly a read error. The rearrangement links TRBV4-2 to TRBJ2-1, with D unresolved. Germline-derived CDR1 and CDR2 are LGHNA and YNFKEQ. The CDR3 has 14 residues. In nucleotides, the CDR3 is TGTGGTAGCAGCCTAGGGCACAGCGACAATGAGCGGTTCTTC. Translated: CGSSLGHSDNERFF.

This clonotype was found many times. This chain connects TRBV10-3 to TRBJ2-1; 10 bases map to TRBD2. The CDR3 has 14 residues. The V gene's germline CDR1 is ENHRY and CDR2 SYGVKD. Trimming at V came to 3 bases and at J to 7 bases, leaving 3 bases not matched to a gene. In nucleotides, the CDR3 is TGTGCCATCAGTGATCTAGCGGGAGTAAATGAGCAGTTCTTC. This translates into CAISDLAGVNEQFF.

CDR3 region: CAWRDPTRGVGTGELFF. CDR3 sequence (DNA): TGTGCCTGGAGGGACCCTACGCGGGGCGTAGGCACCGGGGAGCTGTTTTTT. The chain employs TRBV30 and TRBJ2-2, with D possibly TRBD2 on 6 matching bases. V was trimmed by 3 bases and J by 4 bases, leaving 21 bases between them. Germline lookup yields CDR1 GTSNPN and CDR2 SVGIG (reference sequence). CDR3 size: 17 residues.

As for this clonotype: Germline is not matched at one junction end, which may reflect a read error. This sequence joins TRBV11-1 and TRBJ2-3, with D perhaps matching TRBD2 (5 bases). The CDR3 runs to 15 residues. The germline V gene has CDR1 SGHAT and CDR2 FQDESV (reference sequence). The CDR3 DNA reads as TGTGCCAGCAGACCACTAGGATTCGGCACAGATACGCGGTATTTT. This sequence encodes CASRPLGFGTDTRYF. Drawing the rest from reference TRBV11-1 and TRBJ2-3, the complete variable domain is EAEVAQSPRYKITEKSQAVAFWCDPISGHATLYWYRQILGQGPELLVQFQDESVVDDSQLPKDRFSAERLKGVDSTLKIQPAELGDSAMYLCASRPLGFGTDTRYFGPGTRLTVL.

J is TRBJ2-1 and V is TRBV11-2, with D uncertain. There are 14 residues in the CDR3. Germline V gives CDR1 SGHAT, CDR2 FQNNGV. V dropped 5 bases and J dropped 3 bases, with 11 bases sitting between them. The CDR3 spells CASSPGVVYNEQFF. In nucleotides, the CDR3 is TGTGCCAGCAGCCCAGGAGTAGTCTACAATGAGCAGTTCTTC.

In its sample, this clonotype was seen a few times. This chain connects TRBV6-5 to TRBJ2-5; 7 bases match TRBD2. CDR1 and CDR2 from the germline V gene are MNHEY and SVGAGI. This CDR3 spans 15 amino acids. V lost 0 bases, J lost 3 bases, and 4 bases stayed unmatched. The CDR3 spells CASSYSGGVEETQYF. The DNA for the CDR3 is TGTGCCAGCAGTTACTCTGGGGGGGTAGAAGAGACCCAGTACTTC.

This clonotype appeared once. Relative to the germline gene, one junction end is altered; a read error may explain this. This rearrangement joins TRBV5-1 to TRBJ2-6; 8 bases match TRBD1. The germline V gene has CDR1 SGHRS and CDR2 YFSETQ. The CDR3 consists of 17 residues. The CDR3 coding sequence is TGCGCCAGCATCTTGGCGACAGGGGTCAAACGGGCCAACGTCCTGACTTTC. Amino acid sequence: CASILATGVKRANVLTF.

This clonotype was detected once. A read error may produce the germline difference seen at one junction end. This chain joins TRBV6-5 and TRBJ2-2; possibly TRBD2 for D (5 bases). Germline CDR1 is MNHEY and CDR2 is SVGAGI. The CDR3 has 17 amino acids. CDR3 DNA: TGTGCCAGCACCCTATGGACGGGGAATATGGTCACCGGGGAACTGTTTTTT. Its translation is CASTLWTGNMVTGELFF.

This clonotype was counted only a few times. A read error may account for a junction end that differs from germline. This sequence joins TRBV6-1 and TRBJ2-1, with 7 positions matching TRBD1. The CDR3 is 15 residues long. Germline V gene sequence: CDR1 MNHNS, CDR2 SASEGT. The CDR3 nucleotides read TGTGCCTGCAGGCCGAGTTTTGACAGGGCCAATGAGCACTTCTTC. This encodes CACRPSFDRANEHFF.

This clonotype was recorded at least ten times. CDR3 bases: TGTGCCAGCAGCCCAAGGGACAGGTGGGGGACAGATACGCAGTATTTT. It is translated as CASSPRDRWGTDTQYF. This sequence joins TRBV11-1 and TRBJ2-3; TRBD1 matches at 8 bases. CDR3 length equals 16 residues. Germline V gene sequence: CDR1 SGHAT, CDR2 FQDESV (reference sequence). Losses at the gene ends were 5 bases for V and 3 bases for J; bases not matched to a gene: 10.

Remarks on this clonotype: The CDR3 does not close with the conserved phenylalanine or tryptophan, likely indicating a read error. J is TRBJ2-7 and V is TRBV6-5; 10 nucleotides match TRBD1. With V trimmed by 5 bases and J by 5 bases, 6 bases remained unmatched. The CDR3 covers 14 residues. Germline lookup yields CDR1 MNHEY and CDR2 SVGAGI. CDR3 sequence (DNA): TGTGCCAGCAGTCGCCGGGACAGGGGTGACGAGCAGTACCTC. The encoded protein is CASSRRDRGDEQYL.

Ten or more counts support this clonotype. The chain employs TRBV6-5 and TRBJ2-7, with 9 bases identical to TRBD2. CDR3 length: 18 amino acids. V shed 2 bases, J shed 4 bases, and the junction held 15 bases outside the gene matches. The V gene's germline CDR1 is MNHEY and CDR2 SVGAGI. The CDR3 DNA sequence: TGTGCCAGCAGTTACAAAGATCCAGCGGGGGGCAGAGGATACGAGCAGTACTTC. Translation gives CASSYKDPAGGRGYEQYF.

As regards this clonotype: Germline and junction disagree at one end, which may indicate a read error. This sequence joins TRBV11-3 and TRBJ2-1, with D hard to call. CDR1 is SGHNT and CDR2 is YENEEA in the germline V gene. CDR3 length: 14 residues. The chain's CDR3 is CDSSLVQWAAEQFF. The CDR3 nucleotides read TGTGACAGCAGCTTAGTTCAGTGGGCGGCTGAGCAGTTCTTC.

This clonotype was picked up many times. V and J are TRBV6-2 or TRBV6-3 and TRBJ2-7; no clear D gene. The CDR3 is 13 amino acids. V was clipped by 5 bases and J by 4 bases, with 12 bases between them. Germline values: CDR1 MNHEY, CDR2 SVGEGT. The DNA for the CDR3 is TGTGCCAGCAGTACAGCGTCACCATACGAGCAGTACTTC. It encodes CASSTASPYEQYF.

In the case of this clonotype: At one end the junction does not follow the germline gene, possibly because of a read error. The chain has TRBV6-1 and TRBJ2-3; TRBD1 might be the D (5 bases). This CDR3 comprises 14 residues. The V gene's germline CDR1 is MNHNS and CDR2 SASEGT. The CDR3 sequence: CASSEFRAADMQYF. The CDR3 DNA reads TGTGCCAGCAGTGAATTCAGGGCTGCGGATATGCAGTATTTT.

A note on this clonotype: This clone may be a read error of a much larger clone one base away. V usage is TRBV6-5 and J usage is TRBJ1-1; D is possibly TRBD1 (6 bases). V lost 7 bases, J lost 3 bases, and 18 bases lay in between. The CDR3 length is 15 residues. Germline CDR1 reads MNHEY; CDR2 reads SVGAGI. The CDR3 protein is CASNYSGGSDTEAFF. The CDR3 region has the DNA TGTGCCAGCAATTATTCCGGGGGCAGCGACACTGAAGCTTTCTTT.